This T cell receptor (beta chain) was obtained from a study of cytomegalovirus exposure and HLA in healthy donors. Amplification used 60 Vbeta primers and 13 Jbeta primers. Under the authors' procedure: The count from a later analysis was some 80 million unique TCR beta chains, 9 million to 12 million of them shared. Libraries were prepared by immunoSEQ multiplex PCR; TCRdb keeps only in-frame clonotypes and omits some of them. V and J calls and clone size are those listed in that table; D and trimming were worked out from the DNA. This sample's clone table lists roughly 220,000 clones. This CDR3 has 14 residues. Losses at the gene ends were 6 bases for V and 4 bases for J; bases not matched to a gene: 7. CDR1 and CDR2 (germline): MNHEY, SVGAGI. Study-wide findings and caveats: Productive status was seen about 90% or about 30% of the time for most TCR beta V segments in an earlier analysis. In a later analysis, common viral pathogens appeared linked to several of the most significant clusters.

Concerning this clone itself: The target antigen is unknown.

This chain links TRBV6-5 with TRBJ2-3; 7 bases map to TRBD2. This TCR was sampled from a girl aged 2-15 years in good health and CMV-seropositive. Sequencing was carried out using PBMCs. The CDR3 spells CASRTGLVADTQYF. In nucleotides, the CDR3 is TGTGCCAGCAGAACAGGACTAGTGGCAGATACGCAGTATTTT.